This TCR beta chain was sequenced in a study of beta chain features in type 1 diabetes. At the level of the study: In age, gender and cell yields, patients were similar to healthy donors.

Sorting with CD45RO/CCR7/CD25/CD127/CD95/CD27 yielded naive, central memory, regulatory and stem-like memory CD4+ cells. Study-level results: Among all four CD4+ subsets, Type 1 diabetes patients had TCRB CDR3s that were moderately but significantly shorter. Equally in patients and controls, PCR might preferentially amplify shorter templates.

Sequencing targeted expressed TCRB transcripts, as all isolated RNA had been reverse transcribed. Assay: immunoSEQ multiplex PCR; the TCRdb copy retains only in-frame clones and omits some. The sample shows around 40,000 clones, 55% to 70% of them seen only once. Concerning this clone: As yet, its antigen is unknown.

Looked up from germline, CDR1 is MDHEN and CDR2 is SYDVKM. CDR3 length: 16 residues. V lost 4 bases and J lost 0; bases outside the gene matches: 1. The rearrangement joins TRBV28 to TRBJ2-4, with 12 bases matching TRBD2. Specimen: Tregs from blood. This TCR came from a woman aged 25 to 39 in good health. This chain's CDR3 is CASSSGLAGAKNIQYF. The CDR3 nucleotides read TGTGCCAGCAGTTCGGGACTAGCGGGAGCCAAAAACATTCAGTACTTC.